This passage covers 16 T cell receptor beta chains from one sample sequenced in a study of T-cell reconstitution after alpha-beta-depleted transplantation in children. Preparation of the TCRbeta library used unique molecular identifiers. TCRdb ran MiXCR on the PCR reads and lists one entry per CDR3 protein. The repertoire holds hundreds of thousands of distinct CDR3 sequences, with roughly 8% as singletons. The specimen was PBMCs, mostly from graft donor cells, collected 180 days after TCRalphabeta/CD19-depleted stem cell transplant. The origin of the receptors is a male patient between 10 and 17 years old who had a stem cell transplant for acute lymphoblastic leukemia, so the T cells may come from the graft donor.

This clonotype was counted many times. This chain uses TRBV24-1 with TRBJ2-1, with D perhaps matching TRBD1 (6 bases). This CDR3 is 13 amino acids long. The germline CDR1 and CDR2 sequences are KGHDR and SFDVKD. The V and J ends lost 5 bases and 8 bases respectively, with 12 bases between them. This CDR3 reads CATSGYRADEQFF. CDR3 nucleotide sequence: TGTGCCACCAGTGGTTACAGGGCGGATGAGCAGTTCTTC.

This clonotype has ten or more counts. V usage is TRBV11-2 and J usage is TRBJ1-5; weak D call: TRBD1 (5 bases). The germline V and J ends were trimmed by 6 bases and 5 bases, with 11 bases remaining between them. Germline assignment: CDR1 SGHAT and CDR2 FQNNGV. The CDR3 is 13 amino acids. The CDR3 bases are TGTGCCAGCAGTTTCAGGGACCATCAGCCCCAGCATTTT. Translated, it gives CASSFRDHQPQHF.

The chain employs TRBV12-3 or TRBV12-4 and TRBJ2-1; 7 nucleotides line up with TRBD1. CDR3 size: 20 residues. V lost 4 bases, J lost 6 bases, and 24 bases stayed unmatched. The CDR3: CASSSLNRTGFPSPINEQFF. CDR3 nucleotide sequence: TGTGCCAGCAGTTCTTTAAACCGGACAGGCTTTCCATCTCCAATCAATGAGCAGTTCTTC.

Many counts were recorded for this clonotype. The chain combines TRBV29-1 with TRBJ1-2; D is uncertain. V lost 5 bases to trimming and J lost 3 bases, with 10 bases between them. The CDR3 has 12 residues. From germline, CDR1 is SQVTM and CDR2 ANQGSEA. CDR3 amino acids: CSVTEHYYGYTF. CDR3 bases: TGCAGCGTTACGGAGCACTACTATGGCTACACCTTC.

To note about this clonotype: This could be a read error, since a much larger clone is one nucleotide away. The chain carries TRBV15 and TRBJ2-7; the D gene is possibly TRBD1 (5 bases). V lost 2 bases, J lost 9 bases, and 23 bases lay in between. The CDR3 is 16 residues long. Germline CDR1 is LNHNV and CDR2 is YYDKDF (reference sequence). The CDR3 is CATSRPESRVGNGQYF. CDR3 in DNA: TGTGCCACCAGCAGACCCGAAAGCAGGGTAGGGAACGGGCAGTACTTC.

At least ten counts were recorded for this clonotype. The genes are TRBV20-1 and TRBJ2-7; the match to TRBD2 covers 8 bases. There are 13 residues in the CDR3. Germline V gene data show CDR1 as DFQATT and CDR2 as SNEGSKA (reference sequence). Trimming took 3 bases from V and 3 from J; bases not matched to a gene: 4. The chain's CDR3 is CSASRLAGYEQYF. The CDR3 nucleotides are TGCAGTGCTAGCCGGCTAGCGGGCTACGAGCAGTACTTC.

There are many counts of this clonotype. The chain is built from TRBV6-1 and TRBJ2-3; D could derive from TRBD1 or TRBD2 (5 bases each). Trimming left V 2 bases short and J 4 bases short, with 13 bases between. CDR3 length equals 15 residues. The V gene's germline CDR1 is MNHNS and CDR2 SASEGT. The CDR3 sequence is CASSEKGRAADTQYF. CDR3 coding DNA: TGTGCCAGCAGTGAAAAGGGACGGGCGGCAGATACGCAGTATTTT.

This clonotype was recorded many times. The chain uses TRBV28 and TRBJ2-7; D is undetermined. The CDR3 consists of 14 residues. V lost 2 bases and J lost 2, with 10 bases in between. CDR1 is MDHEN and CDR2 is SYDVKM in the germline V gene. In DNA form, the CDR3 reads TGTGCCAGCAGTTTAAGGTCTATTCCCTACGAGCAGTACTTC. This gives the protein CASSLRSIPYEQYF.

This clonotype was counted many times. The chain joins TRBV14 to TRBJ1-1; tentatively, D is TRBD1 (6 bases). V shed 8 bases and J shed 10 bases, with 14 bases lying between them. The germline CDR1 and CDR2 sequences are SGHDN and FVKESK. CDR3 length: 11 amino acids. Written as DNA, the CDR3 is TGTGCCAGCTCACAGGGACGGGGAGCTTTCTTT. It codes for CASSQGRGAFF.

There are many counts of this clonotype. CDR3 DNA sequence: TGTGCCAGCAGATCGATAGCCTCGAACACCGGGGAGCTGTTTTTT. Translated, it gives CASRSIASNTGELFF. The chain uses TRBV6-5 and TRBJ2-2; D is uncertain. This CDR3 has 15 amino acids. V shed 6 bases and J shed 0 bases, with 11 bases lying between them. CDR1 MNHEY and CDR2 SVGAGI come from the germline V gene.

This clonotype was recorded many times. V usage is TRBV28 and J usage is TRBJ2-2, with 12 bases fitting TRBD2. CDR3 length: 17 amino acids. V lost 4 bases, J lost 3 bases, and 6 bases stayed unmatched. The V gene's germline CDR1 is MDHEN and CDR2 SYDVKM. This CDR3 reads CASSSLAGGSYTGELFF. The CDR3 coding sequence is TGTGCCAGCAGTTCACTAGCGGGAGGCTCCTACACCGGGGAGCTGTTTTTT.

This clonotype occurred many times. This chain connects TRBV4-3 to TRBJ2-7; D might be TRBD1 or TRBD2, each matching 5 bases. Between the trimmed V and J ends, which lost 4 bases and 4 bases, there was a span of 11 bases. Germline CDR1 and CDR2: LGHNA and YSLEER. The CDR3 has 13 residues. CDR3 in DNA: TGCGCCAGCAGCCGAGGGGAAGGATACGAGCAGTACTTC. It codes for CASSRGEGYEQYF.

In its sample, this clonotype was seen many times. Here the CDR3 reads CASTSTGLNTEAFF. In nucleotides, the CDR3 is TGTGCCAGCACTTCGACAGGACTGAACACTGAAGCTTTCTTT. The chain couples TRBV6-5 to TRBJ1-1; D may be TRBD1 (6 bases). Germline values: CDR1 MNHEY, CDR2 SVGAGI. The V end lost 7 bases, the J end lost 0 bases, and 12 bases lay between the germline ends. The CDR3 length is 14 residues.

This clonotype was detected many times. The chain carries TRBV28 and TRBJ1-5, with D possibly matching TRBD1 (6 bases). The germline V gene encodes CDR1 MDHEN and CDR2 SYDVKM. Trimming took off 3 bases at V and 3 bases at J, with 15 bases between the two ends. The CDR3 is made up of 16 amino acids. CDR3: CASSFVRGRNNQPQHF. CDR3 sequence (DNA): TGTGCCAGCAGTTTCGTCCGGGGGCGGAACAATCAGCCCCAGCATTTT.

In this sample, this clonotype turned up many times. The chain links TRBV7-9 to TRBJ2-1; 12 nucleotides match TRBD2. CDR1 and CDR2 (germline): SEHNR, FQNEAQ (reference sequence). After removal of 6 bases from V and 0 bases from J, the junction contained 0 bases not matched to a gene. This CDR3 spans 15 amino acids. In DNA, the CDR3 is TGTGCCAGCAGACTAGCGGGGGGCTCCTACAATGAGCAGTTCTTC. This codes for CASRLAGGSYNEQFF.

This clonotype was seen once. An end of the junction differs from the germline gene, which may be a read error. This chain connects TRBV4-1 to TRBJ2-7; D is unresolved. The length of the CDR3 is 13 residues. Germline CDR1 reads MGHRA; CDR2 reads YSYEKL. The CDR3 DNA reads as TGTGCCAGCAGCCTCGCGGTCCTCGGCGAGCAGTACTTC. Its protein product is CASSLAVLGEQYF.